The entry below describes one TCR beta chain. This record belongs to a study of technical replicates of blood from a handful of donors. Clones were sequenced by immunoSEQ multiplex PCR, and TCRdb holds only the in-frame ones, with some missing. The table records roughly 45,000 clones, around nine tenths of them present only once. This CDR3 is built from 16 residues. V gave up 2 bases and J gave up 0 bases; unmatched junction bases: 2. CDR1 is LGHNA and CDR2 is YSLEER in the germline V gene. The clonotype comes from a human donor in good health. Some clones in this sample may be carry-over from other donors' samples. The chain recombines TRBV4-3 with TRBJ1-4; 8 bases match TRBD1. Material: PBMCs. CDR3 sequence (DNA): TGCGCCAGCAGCCAATGGGACAGGTCAACTAATGAAAAACTGTTTTTT. It translates to CASSQWDRSTNEKLFF.